Listed below are T cell receptor beta chains from one sample, sequenced in a study of Ad26.COV2.S vaccination and SARS-CoV-2 variants. Using immunoSEQ multiplex PCR, the repertoire was profiled, and TCRdb retains in-frame clones only, with some absent. Among about 100,000 clones listed, over 70% were seen once. Sequenced material: peripheral blood, taken after recovery from COVID-19. Receptors were obtained from a human donor who had recovered from COVID-19. Both conserved end residues are part of each CDR3. The D gene is left open where the match is weak. Some rows have no size entry. The others give once, few or many, or a class for an expanded clone.

TRBJ1-2,TRBV28,NA,NA,TGTGCCAGCAGCTCCGATCCTCGGCAGTATGGCTACACCTTC,CASSSDPRQYGYTF
TRBJ2-3,TRBV2,NA,NA,TGTGCCAGTGTTCGGCTTCTTGCAGATACGCAGTATTTT,CASVRLLADTQYF
TRBJ2-5,TRBV29-1,NA,TRBD2,TGCAGCGTTGAAGAGAAGGTAGCGGGGGGAGGAGAGACCCAGTACTTC,CSVEEKVAGGGETQYF
TRBJ1-1,TRBV19,few,NA,TGTGCCAGTAGTATAGGCGGGGGCCGAGGGAACACTGAAGCTTTCTTT,CASSIGGGRGNTEAFF
TRBJ1-1,TRBV6-5,few,TRBD1,TGTGCCACGGGACAGTTGAACACTGAAGCTTTCTTT,CATGQLNTEAFF
TRBJ1-1,TRBV10-1,NA,NA,TGCGCCAGCAGACCAGGCGGGGTGAACACTGAAGCTTTCTTT,CASRPGGVNTEAFF
TRBJ2-3,TRBV30,NA,NA,TGTGCCTGGAGTAAGGACAGAAACACAGATACGCAGTATTTT,CAWSKDRNTDTQYF
TRBJ2-7,TRBV19,once,TRBD1,TGTGCCAGTAGTCCCGAATGGCCCAACAGGGGCCACTCCTACGAGCAGTACTTC,CASSPEWPNRGHSYEQYF
TRBJ2-3,TRBV6-5,NA,TRBD1,TGTGCCAGCAGTTACTCAAGGACAGGGACAGATACGCAGTATTTT,CASSYSRTGTDTQYF
TRBJ1-2,TRBV7-3,NA,NA,TGTGCCAGCAGCTTAAATGCCGGGGCAAATGGCTACACCTTC,CASSLNAGANGYTF
TRBJ1-2,TRBV7-2,NA,NA,TGTGCCAGCAGCTTGGGGGTTGGGCAACTCTATGGCTACACCTTC,CASSLGVGQLYGYTF